The clone carrying this TCR beta chain was recorded many times. Its specificity is not known. An approximately 10 ml volume of fresh peripheral blood provided the PBMCs. This sample was included in a study of Graves' ophthalmopathy and Graves' hyperthyroidism. The overall study: Peripheral blood was collected at initial diagnosis, before any treatment. General study points: Cross-validated, the 13-signature model showed 87.88%/81.08% sensitivity/specificity, and 80%/75% in the test set.

The V segment lost 2 bases and the J segment 13 bases; nucleotides outside the gene matches: 11. The CDR3 loop spans 14 amino acids. From germline, CDR1 is MNHEY and CDR2 SVGEGT. Amplification targeted the TCR beta CDR3 regions, with RNA transcripts as the source material. Following a first-round RT-PCR that used HTBI primers, a second-round multiplex PCR was carried out. TCRdb processed the multiplex PCR reads anew with MiXCR; each CDR3 protein has one entry. The sample holds hundreds of thousands of distinct CDR3 sequences, about 20% seen once. This rearrangement joins TRBV6-2 or TRBV6-3 to TRBJ2-7; TRBD2 matches at 10 bases. The sequence derives from a woman aged 18-29 years with stable Graves' hyperthyroidism. Some clones in this sample may be carry-over from other donors' samples. Sequenced sample: peripheral blood. This CDR3 reads CASSYDRSGRALYF. In DNA form, the CDR3 reads TGTGCCAGCAGTTACGATCGGAGCGGGAGGGCCTTATACTTC.